Each of the 5 T cell receptor beta chains below was sequenced from the same sample in a study of blood T cell repertoires in COVID-19. Assay used: immunoSEQ multiplex PCR; TCRdb lists only in-frame clones, some missing. The data contain roughly 140,000 clones, approximately 91% of them singletons. Sequenced: peripheral blood. These receptor sequences come from a man between 70 and 80 years old with acute or convalescent COVID-19.

The V gene is TRBV11-3, the J gene TRBJ2-7; 7 bases fit TRBD2. The J segment lost 1 base and the V segment lost 1 base, leaving 1 base of the junction unmatched. The CDR3 has 14 amino acids. Per germline, CDR1 SGHNT and CDR2 YENEEA. The CDR3 loop reads CASSLASGSYEQYF. The DNA of the CDR3 is TGTGCCAGCAGCTTAGCTAGCGGTTCCTACGAGCAGTACTTC.

The V gene is TRBV18, the J gene TRBJ1-6; TRBD1 aligns across 9 bases. Germline lookup yields CDR1 KGHSH and CDR2 LQKENI. With 3 bases clipped from V and 9 bases from J, the junction kept 3 bases outside the gene matches. CDR3 length equals 14 residues. CDR3 coding DNA: TGTGCCAGCTCACCGGGACAGGGCGGTTCACCCCTCCACTTT. Protein sequence: CASSPGQGGSPLHF. Filled out from reference TRBV18 and TRBJ1-6, the complete variable domain reads NAGVMQNPRHLVRRRGQEARLRCSPMKGHSHVYWYRQLPEEGLKFMVYLQKENIIDESGMPKERFSAEFPKEGPSILRIQQVVRGDSAAYFCASSPGQGGSPLHFGNGTRLTVT.

The chain links TRBV29-1 to TRBJ2-1; TRBD2 aligns across 13 bases. Germline V gene lookup returns CDR1 SQVTM and CDR2 ANQGSEA. V dropped 6 bases and J dropped 7; count of bases not matched to a gene: 9. The CDR3 totals 15 residues. This CDR3 is CSVRRLAGGFNEQFF. The CDR3 nucleotides are TGCAGCGTCCGGAGACTAGCGGGGGGATTTAATGAGCAGTTCTTC.

The chain recombines TRBV20-1 with TRBJ1-2, with a weak D call TRBD1 (5 bases). This CDR3 comprises 12 residues. V was shortened by 3 bases and J by 6 bases, with 11 bases between the two germline ends. Looked up from germline, CDR1 is DFQATT and CDR2 is SNEGSKA (reference sequence). The CDR3 is CSASGARNGYTF. In nucleotides, the CDR3 is TGCAGTGCTAGTGGGGCAAGGAATGGCTACACCTTC.

This clone occurred a few times. The same CDR3 also results from other DNA sequences found in this sample. CDR3 sequence: CASSLIYYNEQFF. The DNA of the CDR3 is TGCGCCAGCAGCTTGATATATTACAATGAGCAGTTCTTC. The V and J genes are TRBV5-1 and TRBJ2-1; D call uncertain. The CDR3 is 13 amino acids. Germline V lookup: CDR1 SGHRS, CDR2 YFSETQ. The V end was cut by 1 base, the J end by 4 bases, with 6 bases between.